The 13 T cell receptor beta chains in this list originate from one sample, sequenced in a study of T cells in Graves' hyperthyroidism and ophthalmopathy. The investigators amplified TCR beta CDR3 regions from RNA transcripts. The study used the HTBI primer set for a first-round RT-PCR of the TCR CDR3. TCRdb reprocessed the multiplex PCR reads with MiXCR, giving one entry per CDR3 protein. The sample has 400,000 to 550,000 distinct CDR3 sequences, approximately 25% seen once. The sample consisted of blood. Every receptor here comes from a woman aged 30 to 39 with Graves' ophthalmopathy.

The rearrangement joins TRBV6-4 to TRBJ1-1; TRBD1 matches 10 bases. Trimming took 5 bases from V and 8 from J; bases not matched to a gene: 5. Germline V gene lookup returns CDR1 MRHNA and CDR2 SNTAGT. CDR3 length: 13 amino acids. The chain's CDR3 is CASSPGQGVEAFF. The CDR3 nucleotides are TGTGCCAGCAGTCCCGGACAGGGGGTCGAAGCTTTCTTT.

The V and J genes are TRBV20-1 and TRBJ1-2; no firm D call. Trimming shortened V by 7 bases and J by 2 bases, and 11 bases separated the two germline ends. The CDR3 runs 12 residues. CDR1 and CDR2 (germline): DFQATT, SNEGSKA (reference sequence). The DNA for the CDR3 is TGCAGTGGGACCGGACGGAACTATGGCTACACCTTC. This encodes CSGTGRNYGYTF.

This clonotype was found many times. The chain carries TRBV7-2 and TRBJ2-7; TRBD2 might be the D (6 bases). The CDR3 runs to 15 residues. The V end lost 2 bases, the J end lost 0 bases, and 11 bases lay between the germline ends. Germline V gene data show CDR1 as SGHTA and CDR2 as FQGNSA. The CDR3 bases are TGTGCCAGCAGCTTACGGGGGTCCCCCTCCTACGAGCAGTACTTC. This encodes CASSLRGSPSYEQYF.

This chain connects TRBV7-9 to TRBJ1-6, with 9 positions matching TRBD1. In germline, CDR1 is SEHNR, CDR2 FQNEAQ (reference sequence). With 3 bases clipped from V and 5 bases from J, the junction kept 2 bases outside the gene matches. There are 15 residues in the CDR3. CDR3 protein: CASSFRDRDNSPLHF. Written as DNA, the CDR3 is TGTGCCAGCAGCTTCCGGGACAGGGATAATTCACCCCTCCACTTT.

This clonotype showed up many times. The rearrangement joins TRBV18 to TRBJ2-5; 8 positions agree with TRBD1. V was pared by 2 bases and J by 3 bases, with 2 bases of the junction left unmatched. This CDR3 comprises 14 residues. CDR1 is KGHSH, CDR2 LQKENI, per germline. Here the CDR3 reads CASSPVTGEETQYF. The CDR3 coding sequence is TGTGCCAGCTCACCAGTGACAGGGGAAGAGACCCAGTACTTC.

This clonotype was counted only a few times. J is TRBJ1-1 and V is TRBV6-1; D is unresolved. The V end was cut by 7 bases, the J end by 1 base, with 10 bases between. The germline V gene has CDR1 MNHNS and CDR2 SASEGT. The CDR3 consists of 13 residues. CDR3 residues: CASTIRENTEAFF. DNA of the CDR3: TGTGCCAGCACCATAAGGGAGAACACTGAAGCTTTCTTT.

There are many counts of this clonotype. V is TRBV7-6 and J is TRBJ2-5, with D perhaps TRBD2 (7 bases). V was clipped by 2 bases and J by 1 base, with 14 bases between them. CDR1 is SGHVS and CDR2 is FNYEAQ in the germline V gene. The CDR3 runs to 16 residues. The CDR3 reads CASSLMGGPLQETQYF. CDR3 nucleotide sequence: TGTGCCAGCAGCTTAATGGGGGGGCCCCTCCAAGAGACCCAGTACTTC.

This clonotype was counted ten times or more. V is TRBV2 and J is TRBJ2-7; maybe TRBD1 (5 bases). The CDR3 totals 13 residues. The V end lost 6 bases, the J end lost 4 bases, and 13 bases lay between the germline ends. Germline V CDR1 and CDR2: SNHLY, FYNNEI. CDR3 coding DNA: TGTGCCAGCAGCGACAGCCTCGGGTACGAGCAGTACTTC. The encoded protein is CASSDSLGYEQYF. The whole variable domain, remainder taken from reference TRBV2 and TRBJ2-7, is EPEVTQTPSHQVTQMGQEVILRCVPISNHLYFYWYRQILGQKVEFLVSFYNNEISEKSEIFDDQFSVERPDGSNFTLKIRSTKLEDSAMYFCASSDSLGYEQYFGPGTRLTVT.

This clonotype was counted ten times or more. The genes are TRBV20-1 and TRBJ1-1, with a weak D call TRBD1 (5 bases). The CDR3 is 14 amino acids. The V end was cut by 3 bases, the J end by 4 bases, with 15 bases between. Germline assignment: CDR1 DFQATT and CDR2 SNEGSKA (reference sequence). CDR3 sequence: CSARQARAGTEAFF. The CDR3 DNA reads TGCAGTGCTAGGCAAGCCAGGGCGGGCACTGAAGCTTTCTTT.

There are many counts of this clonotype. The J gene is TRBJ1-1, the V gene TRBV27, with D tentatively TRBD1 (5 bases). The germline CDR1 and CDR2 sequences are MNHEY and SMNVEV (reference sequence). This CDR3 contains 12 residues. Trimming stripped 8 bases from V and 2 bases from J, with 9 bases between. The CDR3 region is CASRQLNTEAFF. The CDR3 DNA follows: TGTGCCAGCCGACAGCTAAACACTGAAGCTTTCTTT.

CDR3 nucleotide sequence: TGTGCCAGCAGAATGGACAGGAACTCCTACGAGCAGTACTTC. This gives the protein CASRMDRNSYEQYF. This chain uses TRBV6-1 with TRBJ2-7; 7 nucleotides line up with TRBD1. The ends lost 6 bases at V and 0 bases at J; junction bases unmatched: 5. This CDR3 is built from 14 residues. Germline assignment: CDR1 MNHNS and CDR2 SASEGT.

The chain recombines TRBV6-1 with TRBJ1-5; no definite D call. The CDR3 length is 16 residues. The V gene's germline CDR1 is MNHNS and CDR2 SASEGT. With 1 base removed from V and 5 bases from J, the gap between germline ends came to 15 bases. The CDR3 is CASSEGRWGKDQPQHF. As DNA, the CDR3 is TGTGCCAGCAGTGAAGGGAGATGGGGAAAGGATCAGCCCCAGCATTTT.

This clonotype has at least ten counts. The CDR3 DNA follows: TGCAGTGCTAGGGCGATGTCTAGCGGCGAAGAGACCCAGTACTTC. This sequence encodes CSARAMSSGEETQYF. The chain couples TRBV20-1 to TRBJ2-5; 7 nucleotides match TRBD2. The length of the CDR3 is 15 residues. Looked up from germline, CDR1 is DFQATT and CDR2 is SNEGSKA (reference sequence). With V trimmed by 3 bases and J by 3 bases, 10 bases remained unmatched.